A single sample is the source of the 17 T cell receptor beta chains below, sequenced in a study of blood T cell repertoires in COVID-19 (dated by TCRdb to the early 2020s). Libraries were prepared through the immunoSEQ multiplex PCR assay. Entries here come from immuneACCESS through TCRdb and include only in-frame sequences with V and J called. Some clones fail to appear in such tables; in the studies checked, an unresolved V gene covers under half of the shortfall, and the cause of the remainder is unknown. For this sample there are fewer than 200,000 clones; roughly 81% appear just once. 9.5% to 15% of the sample rests with the top ten. Sequenced input: peripheral blood. The source of these receptors is a woman older than 75 with COVID-19, enrolled during active disease.

The gene calls are TRBV5-1 and TRBJ1-2; D unclear. CDR1 is SGHRS, CDR2 YFSETQ, per germline. Trimming left V 2 bases short and J 6 bases short, with 8 bases between. This CDR3 region has 12 residues. CDR3 residues: CASSFSGDGYTF. CDR3 in DNA: TGCGCCAGCAGCTTCAGTGGAGATGGCTACACCTTC.

This clone occurred a few times. As DNA, the CDR3 is TGTGCCAGCAGCCCGGACTTGAACTACGAGCAGTACTTC. Amino acids: CASSPDLNYEQYF. The chain couples TRBV7-2 to TRBJ2-7, with a tentative D call TRBD2 (5 bases). The CDR3 is 13 residues long. Germline CDR1 is SGHTA and CDR2 is FQGNSA. Trimming removed 5 bases at V and 3 bases at J, with 11 bases between.

The V gene is TRBV23-1, the J gene TRBJ2-7; 11 bases map to TRBD1. TRBV23-1 is an ORF, and what it does is uncertain. After removal of 4 bases from V and 5 bases from J, the junction contained 10 bases not matched to a gene. This CDR3 comprises 16 residues. The CDR3 region has the DNA TGCGCCAGCAGTCCGGGACAGGGGGTTGGTAGTGACGAGCAGTACTTC. Protein sequence: CASSPGQGVGSDEQYF.

This sequence joins TRBV4-3 and TRBJ2-3, with D perhaps TRBD1 (6 bases). V lost 3 bases, J lost 5 bases, and 12 bases lay in between. This CDR3 region has 14 residues. Germline V gene data show CDR1 as LGHNA and CDR2 as YSLEER. CDR3 nucleotides: TGCGCCAGCAGCCAGAGGGGGTTAGAAGATACGCAGTATTTT. This gives the protein CASSQRGLEDTQYF.

This chain uses TRBV5-6 with TRBJ2-1, with D possibly TRBD1 on 6 matching bases. Germline assignment: CDR1 SGHDT and CDR2 YYEEEE. V lost 4 bases and J lost 10, with 18 bases in between. The CDR3 extends over 14 amino acids. The CDR3 region is CASSAEGVAGEQFF. The DNA of the CDR3 is TGTGCCAGCAGCGCTGAGGGGGTAGCCGGGGAGCAGTTCTTC.

This chain joins TRBV5-4 and TRBJ2-7, with D possibly being TRBD1 (7 bases). V was clipped by 4 bases and J by 2 bases, with 13 bases between them. Germline CDR1 reads SGHNT; CDR2 reads YYREEE (reference sequence). The CDR3 runs 14 residues. The CDR3 DNA sequence: TGTGCCAGCAGCGGGGGGACAGTCCCCTACGAGCAGTACTTC. Translation gives CASSGGTVPYEQYF.

In its sample, this clone was seen once. The rearrangement links TRBV24-1 to TRBJ2-3; a possible D gene is TRBD2 (6 bases). This CDR3 spans 14 amino acids. The ends were cut back, 1 base at V and 4 bases at J, with 8 bases in the middle. Germline-derived CDR1 and CDR2 are KGHDR and SFDVKD. The CDR3 nucleotides read TGTGCCACCAGTGATTTCACGGGGGCAGATACGCAGTATTTT. Protein sequence: CATSDFTGADTQYF.

This sequence joins TRBV5-4 and TRBJ2-3; tentative D call: TRBD2 (6 bases). The CDR3 is 16 amino acids. Trimming pared 4 bases from V and 4 bases from J, leaving 19 bases between. The V gene's germline CDR1 is SGHNT and CDR2 YYREEE (reference sequence). This chain's CDR3 is CASSPDIGSGSDTQYF. The DNA for the CDR3 is TGTGCCAGCAGCCCCGATATCGGGAGTGGATCAGATACGCAGTATTTT.

The chain employs TRBV11-3 and TRBJ2-3; the match to TRBD2 covers 8 bases. Per the germline V gene, CDR1 is SGHNT and CDR2 is YENEEA. This CDR3 has 16 amino acids. J was trimmed by 4 bases and V by 1 base; bases with no gene match: 7. In DNA form, the CDR3 reads TGTGCCAGCAGCTTAGGGACAGCGGGGGTACCAGATACGCAGTATTTT. Its protein is CASSLGTAGVPDTQYF.

This clone was detected only a few times. V gene TRBV5-1 combines with J gene TRBJ2-3; D is possibly TRBD2 (5 bases). Deletions cut 0 bases from V and 4 bases from J, with 12 bases between. This CDR3 is 15 amino acids long. Germline values: CDR1 SGHRS, CDR2 YFSETQ. The CDR3, as DNA: TGCGCCAGCAGCTTGGTAGGACTGGCGCCAGATACGCAGTATTTT. It translates to CASSLVGLAPDTQYF. The variable domain in full, with the rest retrieved from reference TRBV5-1 and TRBJ2-3, is KAGVTQTPRYLIKTRGQQVTLSCSPISGHRSVSWYQQTPGQGLQFLFEYFSETQRNKGNFPGRFSGRQFSNSRSEMNVSTLELGDSALYLCASSLVGLAPDTQYFGPGTRLTVL.

In DNA, the CDR3 is TGTGCCAGCAGTAAACAGGGGTACGAGCAGTACTTC. Translating it yields CASSKQGYEQYF. J is TRBJ2-7 and V is TRBV7-9; 7 bases map to TRBD1. The germline V gene encodes CDR1 SEHNR and CDR2 FQNEAQ (reference sequence). The CDR3 sequence is 12 residues long. The J segment lost 4 bases and the V segment lost 6 bases, leaving 3 bases of the junction unmatched.

The rearrangement uses TRBV2 and TRBJ2-2, with TRBD2 identical over 9 bases. V was pared by 6 bases and J by 6 bases, with 5 bases of the junction left unmatched. CDR1 and CDR2 from the germline V gene are SNHLY and FYNNEI. The CDR3 has 14 amino acids. The CDR3: CASRPGLAAGELFF. CDR3 nucleotides: TGTGCCAGCAGACCGGGACTAGCAGCCGGGGAGCTGTTTTTT.

This chain joins TRBV27 and TRBJ2-1, with 9 nucleotides matching TRBD2. This CDR3 spans 15 amino acids. CDR1 and CDR2 from the germline V gene are MNHEY and SMNVEV (reference sequence). With V trimmed by 5 bases and J by 6 bases, 8 bases remained unmatched. In DNA form, the CDR3 reads TGTGCCAGCAGTCCTTGGACTAGCGTCCGCAATGAGCAGTTCTTC. Protein: CASSPWTSVRNEQFF.

This clone was detected many times. The V gene is TRBV2, the J gene TRBJ2-7; D is uncertain. CDR3 length: 11 amino acids. Germline V gene sequence: CDR1 SNHLY, CDR2 FYNNEI. The CDR3 here is CAAGRTYEQYF. The CDR3 DNA is TGTGCTGCAGGCAGGACCTACGAGCAGTACTTC.

The V call is TRBV4-1, the J call TRBJ1-5, with D uncertain. CDR1 MGHRA and CDR2 YSYEKL come from the germline V gene. CDR3 size: 14 residues. Trimming took off 1 base at V and 10 bases at J, with 14 bases between the two ends. In DNA, the CDR3 is TGCGCCAGCAGCCAAGGAGGAGGGAAGGTTCCCCAGCATTTT. Translating it yields CASSQGGGKVPQHF.

The V call is TRBV19, the J call TRBJ1-1; D is uncertain. Per germline, CDR1 LNHDA and CDR2 SQIVND (reference sequence). V gave up 7 bases and J gave up 4 bases, with 13 bases separating them. This CDR3 has 13 amino acids. CDR3 nucleotides: TGTGCCAGTATGGTGAGTATAAGCACTGAAGCTTTCTTT. Amino acid sequence: CASMVSISTEAFF.

V is TRBV19 and J is TRBJ2-1, with 10 positions matching TRBD2. This CDR3 is 15 amino acids long. Trimming took 4 bases from V and 7 from J; bases not matched to a gene: 7. CDR1 and CDR2 (germline): LNHDA, SQIVND (reference sequence). In DNA, the CDR3 is TGTGCCAGTAGTAGGGCTAGCGGGGGTGGTAATGAGCAGTTCTTC. Encoded protein: CASSRASGGGNEQFF.